Below, 27 T cell receptor beta chains from the same sample are listed, as sequenced in a study of T cells after somatic rescue of genetic block. Profiled with immunoSEQ multiplex PCR; TCRdb holds only in-frame clones, not every one. The table shows 95,000 to 120,000 clones, with about 90% occurring only once. Sequencing was carried out using peripheral blood mononuclear cells (PBMCs). Receptors were obtained from a young woman.

This clone was seen just once. The chain carries TRBV19 and TRBJ2-3; 7 bases match TRBD1. The V gene's germline CDR1 is LNHDA and CDR2 SQIVND (reference sequence). The trim removed 7 bases at V and 1 base at J, leaving 5 bases unmatched. This CDR3 spans 14 amino acids. The CDR3 nucleotides read TGTGCCAGTAATCCCGGACAGGGCACAGATACGCAGTATTTT. It translates to CASNPGQGTDTQYF. The entire variable domain, with the rest obtained from reference TRBV19 and TRBJ2-3, is as follows: DGGITQSPKYLFRKEGQNVTLSCEQNLNHDAMYWYRQDPGQGLRLIYYSQIVNDFQKGDIAEGYSVSREKKESFPLTVTSAQKNPTAFYLCASNPGQGTDTQYFGPGTRLTVL.

The rearrangement links TRBV21-1 to TRBJ1-5; the D call in the table, TRBD1, was not verified against the DNA. TRBV21-1 is marked as a pseudogene. This CDR3 is 14 amino acids long. The DNA for the CDR3 is TGTGCCAGCAGCAATGTAGGGGGCTTTCAGCCCCAGCATTTT. Translating it yields CASSNVGGFQPQHF.

This CDR3 is CAIRGGGDGTEAFF. In DNA form, the CDR3 reads TGTGCCATCAGGGGCGGGGGGGACGGAACTGAAGCTTTCTTT. V is TRBV10-3 and J is TRBJ1-1, with a tentative D call TRBD1 (5 bases). Germline loops: CDR1 ENHRY, CDR2 SYGVKD. V lost 6 bases to trimming and J lost 5 bases, with 16 bases between them. The CDR3 is 14 residues long.

This chain connects TRBV4-1 to TRBJ2-2; 11 positions match TRBD2. J gave up 7 bases and V 1 base, and 8 bases lay outside the gene matches. The CDR3 spans 17 residues. Germline CDR1 reads MGHRA; CDR2 reads YSYEKL. CDR3 sequence reads: CASSQVTSGGRGGELFF. The CDR3 region has the DNA TGCGCCAGCAGCCAAGTCACTAGCGGGGGCCGGGGCGGGGAGCTGTTTTTT.

The table lists this clone with a count of one. The V call is TRBV27, the J call TRBJ2-1, with D possibly being TRBD1 or TRBD2 (6 bases each). Germline CDR1 and CDR2: MNHEY and SMNVEV (reference sequence). The CDR3 spans 13 residues. V shed 3 bases and J shed 8 bases, with 11 bases lying between them. In nucleotides, the CDR3 is TGTGCCAGCAGTTTGGGGGGCTGGGATGAGCAGTTCTTC. This sequence encodes CASSLGGWDEQFF.

This clone was found once. This rearrangement joins TRBV5-1 to TRBJ2-1; 12 nucleotides align to TRBD2. Germline-derived CDR1 and CDR2 are SGHRS and YFSETQ. Unmatched junction bases numbered 5, after V lost 3 bases and J lost 7 bases. The CDR3 has 15 amino acids. CDR3 nucleotides: TGCGCCAGCAGCTCTAGCGGGGGGGCCTCGAATGAGCAGTTCTTC. This encodes CASSSSGGASNEQFF.

The rearrangement joins TRBV6-5 to TRBJ1-2; the D is unclear. Germline CDR1 is MNHEY and CDR2 is SVGAGI. This CDR3 contains 11 residues. Trimming shortened V by 7 bases and J by 2 bases, and 5 bases separated the two germline ends. The CDR3 nucleotides read TGTGCCAGCACAGACAACTATGGCTACACCTTC. Its protein is CASTDNYGYTF.

In this sample, this clone turned up once. The rearrangement uses TRBV19 and TRBJ1-2; tentative D call: TRBD1 (5 bases). Trimming took 2 bases from V and 6 from J, leaving 13 bases between them. The CDR3 contains 14 residues. Germline loops: CDR1 LNHDA, CDR2 SQIVND (reference sequence). As DNA, the CDR3 is TGTGCCAGTAGTATAAGGCTAATGGGGCATGGCTACACCTTC. This translates into CASSIRLMGHGYTF.

The gene calls are TRBV29-1 and TRBJ2-3, with D perhaps TRBD2 (6 bases). Between the trimmed V and J ends, which lost 2 bases and 6 bases, there was a span of 12 bases. Germline-derived CDR1 and CDR2 are SQVTM and ANQGSEA. This CDR3 has 13 amino acids. The CDR3 DNA follows: TGCAGCGTTGAAACGGGGGTGTGGGATACGCAGTATTTT. This encodes CSVETGVWDTQYF.

The chain combines TRBV19 with TRBJ2-7; D is perhaps TRBD1 (6 bases). V lost 6 bases, J lost 5 bases, and 20 bases lay in between. The CDR3 has 15 residues. CDR1 is LNHDA and CDR2 is SQIVND in the germline V gene (reference sequence). CDR3 protein: CASSSPQGLTNEQYF. The DNA of the CDR3 is TGTGCCAGTAGCAGCCCCCAGGGGTTGACCAACGAGCAGTACTTC.

The chain's CDR3 is CASSAAGRDSGNTIYF. The CDR3 nucleotides read TGTGCCAGCAGCGCAGCTGGGAGGGACTCTGGAAACACCATATATTTT. This chain joins TRBV9 and TRBJ1-3; D gene unclear. Germline lookup yields CDR1 SGDLS and CDR2 YYNGEE. V lost 3 bases, J lost 0 bases, and 13 bases lay in between. CDR3 length equals 16 residues.

This clone showed up just a few times. V usage is TRBV13 and J usage is TRBJ1-1; perhaps TRBD1 as D (6 bases). Per germline, CDR1 PRHDT and CDR2 FYEKMQ (reference sequence). The CDR3 sequence is 15 residues long. V shed 1 base and J shed 3 bases, with 12 bases lying between them. CDR3 sequence reads: CASSLEGRGDTEAFF. The CDR3 nucleotides read TGTGCCAGCAGCTTAGAGGGCAGGGGAGACACTGAAGCTTTCTTT.

The rearrangement joins TRBV7-2 to TRBJ2-7; D not resolved. V lost 5 bases and J 1 base, leaving 9 bases between the germline ends. Germline V gives CDR1 SGHTA, CDR2 FQGNSA. The CDR3 totals 13 residues. The CDR3 spells CASSPVRSYEQYF. Written as DNA, the CDR3 is TGTGCCAGCAGCCCCGTGCGGTCCTACGAGCAGTACTTC.

This clone was seen just once. The chain is built from TRBV6-5 and TRBJ2-1, with 7 bases identical to TRBD1. V was pared by 2 bases and J by 3 bases, with 1 base of the junction left unmatched. Germline loops: CDR1 MNHEY, CDR2 SVGAGI. This CDR3 is built from 14 residues. The CDR3 here is CASSYGQVYNEQFF. The CDR3 DNA sequence: TGTGCCAGCAGTTACGGACAGGTCTACAATGAGCAGTTCTTC.

The CDR3 spells CASSVGRGRDEQYF. The DNA of the CDR3 is TGTGCCAGCAGCGTAGGCAGGGGTCGGGACGAGCAGTACTTC. The rearrangement joins TRBV9 to TRBJ2-7; TRBD1 might be the D (6 bases). CDR1 and CDR2 from the germline V gene are SGDLS and YYNGEE. V dropped 0 bases and J dropped 5 bases, with 12 bases sitting between them. This CDR3 has 14 residues.

The chain links TRBV6-5 to TRBJ2-3; D call uncertain. From germline, CDR1 is MNHEY and CDR2 SVGAGI. Trimming removed 4 bases from V and 2 bases from J, with 10 bases in between. This CDR3 has 14 residues. The CDR3 sequence is CASSLFTNTDTQYF. The CDR3 DNA reads as TGTGCCAGCAGTTTGTTCACCAACACAGATACGCAGTATTTT.

The rearrangement uses TRBV5-1 and TRBJ2-5; D not certain. V was trimmed by 4 bases and J by 2 bases, leaving 6 bases between them. CDR1 SGHRS and CDR2 YFSETQ come from the germline V gene. The CDR3 covers 12 residues. In DNA form, the CDR3 reads TGCGCCAGCAGCCTACGACAAGAGACCCAGTACTTC. The encoded protein is CASSLRQETQYF. Drawing the rest from reference TRBV5-1 and TRBJ2-5, the complete variable domain is KAGVTQTPRYLIKTRGQQVTLSCSPISGHRSVSWYQQTPGQGLQFLFEYFSETQRNKGNFPGRFSGRQFSNSRSEMNVSTLELGDSALYLCASSLRQETQYFGPGTRLLVL.

The chain is built from TRBV6-6 and TRBJ1-4; D ambiguous. Trimming removed 3 bases at V and 10 bases at J, with 12 bases between. This CDR3 region has 13 residues. Germline assignment: CDR1 MNHNY and CDR2 SVGAGI (reference sequence). This chain's CDR3 is CASSYTLEGKLFF. Here the CDR3 DNA reads TGTGCCAGCAGTTATACCCTTGAAGGAAAACTGTTTTTT.

V is TRBV30 and J is TRBJ2-7; TRBD2 is a possible D gene (7 bases). Trimming cost V 3 bases and J 2 bases, with 17 bases left between them. This CDR3 comprises 15 residues. The germline V gene has CDR1 GTSNPN and CDR2 SVGIG (reference sequence). CDR3 protein: CAWREWGGRTYEQYF. The CDR3 coding sequence is TGTGCCTGGAGAGAATGGGGGGGCAGAACCTACGAGCAGTACTTC.

The chain has TRBV2 and TRBJ1-1; 11 nucleotides match TRBD1. CDR3 length: 14 amino acids. CDR1 and CDR2 from the germline V gene are SNHLY and FYNNEI. Trimming removed 9 bases from V and 1 base from J; junction bases left unmatched: 4. CDR3: CASRTGGRNTEAFF. Written as DNA, the CDR3 is TGTGCCAGTAGGACAGGGGGCCGGAACACTGAAGCTTTCTTT.

The chain couples TRBV27 to TRBJ1-4; D not resolved. Germline loops: CDR1 MNHEY, CDR2 SMNVEV (reference sequence). Trimming pared 7 bases from V and 6 bases from J, leaving 6 bases between. The CDR3 sequence is 11 residues long. Here the CDR3 reads CASTPDEKLFF. DNA of the CDR3: TGTGCCAGCACCCCAGATGAAAAACTGTTTTTT. Combining the CDR3 with reference TRBV27 and TRBJ1-4 gives the whole variable domain EAQVTQNPRYLITVTGKKLTVTCSQNMNHEYMSWYRQDPGLGLRQIYYSMNVEVTDKGDVPEGYKVSRKEKRNFPLILESPSPNQTSLYFCASTPDEKLFFGSGTQLSVL.

In nucleotides, the CDR3 is TGTGCCAGCAGCGTATCCGGAACGGGAGAAGTCTACGAGCAGTACTTC. Translated: CASSVSGTGEVYEQYF. The chain combines TRBV9 with TRBJ2-7, with D perhaps TRBD2 (6 bases). This CDR3 is 16 amino acids long. In germline, CDR1 is SGDLS, CDR2 YYNGEE. V dropped 1 base and J dropped 3 bases, with 17 bases sitting between them.

The CDR3 here is CASSWAPGGGDEQYF. Written as DNA, the CDR3 is TGTGCCAGCAGCTGGGCCCCAGGGGGCGGCGACGAGCAGTACTTC. The V call is TRBV5-4, the J call TRBJ2-7, with TRBD1 matching over 8 bases. The V gene end was trimmed by 3 bases and the J gene end by 5 bases; junction bases not matched to a gene: 10. The CDR3 consists of 15 residues. Germline assignment: CDR1 SGHNT and CDR2 YYREEE (reference sequence).

The V call is TRBV5-1, the J call TRBJ1-1; D may be TRBD1 (6 bases). Trimming shortened V by 3 bases and J by 2 bases, and 11 bases separated the two germline ends. The germline V gene encodes CDR1 SGHRS and CDR2 YFSETQ. The CDR3 has 14 amino acids. CDR3 sequence reads: CASSWRTENTEAFF. In DNA, the CDR3 is TGCGCCAGCAGCTGGAGGACAGAAAACACTGAAGCTTTCTTT.

This chain joins TRBV11-3 and TRBJ1-2; a possible D gene is TRBD1 (5 bases). Per the germline V gene, CDR1 is SGHNT and CDR2 is YENEEA. The V and J ends lost 4 bases and 8 bases respectively, with 17 bases between them. The CDR3 length is 14 residues. The CDR3 protein is CASSYGTDSIGYTF. DNA of the CDR3: TGTGCCAGCAGCTATGGGACCGACAGTATCGGCTACACCTTC.

The genes are TRBV27 and TRBJ1-2, with TRBD1 matching 7 bases. The CDR3 has 14 residues. J lost 0 bases, V lost 2 bases, and 0 bases had no gene match. Germline CDR1 is MNHEY and CDR2 is SMNVEV (reference sequence). The CDR3 DNA is TGTGCCAGCAGTTTACAGGGGGCTAACTATGGCTACACCTTC. Residues: CASSLQGANYGYTF.

The chain uses TRBV2 and TRBJ2-1; maybe TRBD1 (6 bases). The CDR3 is 14 amino acids. Germline CDR1 and CDR2: SNHLY and FYNNEI. V dropped 8 bases and J dropped 5 bases, with 16 bases sitting between them. The CDR3 loop is CASEPGVLHNEQFF. In DNA form, the CDR3 reads TGTGCCAGCGAGCCAGGGGTCCTCCACAATGAGCAGTTCTTC.